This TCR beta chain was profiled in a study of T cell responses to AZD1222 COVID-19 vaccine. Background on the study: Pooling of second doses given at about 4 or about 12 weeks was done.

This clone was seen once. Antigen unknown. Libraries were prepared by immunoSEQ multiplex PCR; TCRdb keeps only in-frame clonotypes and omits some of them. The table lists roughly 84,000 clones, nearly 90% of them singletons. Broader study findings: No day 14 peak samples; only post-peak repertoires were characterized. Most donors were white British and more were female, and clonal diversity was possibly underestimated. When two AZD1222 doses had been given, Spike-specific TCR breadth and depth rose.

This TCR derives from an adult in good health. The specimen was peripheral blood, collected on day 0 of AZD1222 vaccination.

The CDR3 DNA is TGTGCCAGCAATCTAGGGGGAACGAACACTGAAGCTTTCTTT. Translation: CASNLGGTNTEAFF. V gene TRBV6-5 combines with J gene TRBJ1-1, with a weak D call TRBD1 (6 bases). Trimming took 7 bases from V and 1 from J, leaving 13 bases between them. CDR1 is MNHEY, CDR2 SVGAGI, per germline. This CDR3 contains 14 residues.